The clone carrying this T cell receptor (beta chain) was recorded at least ten times. Its antigen is not identified. This sample is drawn from a study of neurological immune-mediated disorders. Study-wide findings and caveats: On phylogenetic grouping, the repertoires of 18 of 34 multiple sclerosis patients fell within one related-CDR3 cluster, constituting a possible signature. Among expanded clones, no CDR3 amino acid sequences were shared across subjects, a pattern suggesting private repertoires in all groups.

Synthesis of cDNA used 5'RACE (with 10-nucleotide random UMIs). One entry per CDR3 protein, called by TCRdb with MiXCR from the 5' RACE reads. The profile shows more than 20,000 distinct CDR3 sequences, over 2% of them singletons. V gave up 5 bases and J gave up 6 bases, with 13 bases separating them. CDR1 and CDR2 from the germline V gene are GTSNPN and SVGIG (reference sequence). The length of the CDR3 is 12 residues. The chain uses TRBV30 and TRBJ1-1, with D perhaps matching TRBD1 (6 bases). Sequenced material: PBMCs. The origin of this receptor is a woman aged 50 to 60 with multiple sclerosis. DNA for the CDR3: TGTGCCTGGGCGCAGGGGATCGCTGAAGCTTTCTTT. As protein: CAWAQGIAEAFF. The entire variable domain, with the rest obtained from reference TRBV30 and TRBJ1-1, is as follows: SQTIHQWPATLVQPVGSPLSLECTVEGTSNPNLYWYRQAAGRGLQLLFYSVGIGQISSEVPQNLSASRPQDRQFILSSKKLLLSDSGFYLCAWAQGIAEAFFGQGTRLTVV.